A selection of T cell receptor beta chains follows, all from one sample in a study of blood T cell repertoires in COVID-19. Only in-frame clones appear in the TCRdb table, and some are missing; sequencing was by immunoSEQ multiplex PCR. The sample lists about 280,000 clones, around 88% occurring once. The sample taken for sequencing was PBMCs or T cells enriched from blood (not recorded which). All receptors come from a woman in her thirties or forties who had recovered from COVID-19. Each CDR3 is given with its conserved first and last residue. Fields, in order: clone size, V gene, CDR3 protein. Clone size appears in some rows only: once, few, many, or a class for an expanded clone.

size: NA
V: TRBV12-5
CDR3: CASGDGYNEQFF

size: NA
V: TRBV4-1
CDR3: CASSQNGLGSGEQFF

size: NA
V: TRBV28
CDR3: CASSQGGGNQPQHF

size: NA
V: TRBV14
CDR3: CASSQTSGRTYEQYF

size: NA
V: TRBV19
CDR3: CATQGDRYTEAFF

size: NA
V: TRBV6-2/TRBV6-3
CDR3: CASSYSRRGRLYEQYF

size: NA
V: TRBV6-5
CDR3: CASRTGGSNTGELFF

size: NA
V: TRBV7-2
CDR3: CASSLLRHTEAFF

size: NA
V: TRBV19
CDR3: CASTLAPGAEQFF

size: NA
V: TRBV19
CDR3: CASSASGLAGEETQYF

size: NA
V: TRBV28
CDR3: CASSVSRSGVGLAGVMELFF

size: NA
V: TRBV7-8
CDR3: CASSPRGDLWANYGYTF

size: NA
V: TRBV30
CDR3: CAWTTSGVNTQYF

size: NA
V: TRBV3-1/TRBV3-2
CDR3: CASSFDRGLDEQYF

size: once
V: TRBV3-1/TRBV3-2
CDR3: CASSYAGTSNEQYF

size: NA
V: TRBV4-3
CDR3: CASSQAGLANTGELFF

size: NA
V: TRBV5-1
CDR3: CASSAGQGVAYEQYF

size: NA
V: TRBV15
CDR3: CATSSDPDSLMNTEAFF

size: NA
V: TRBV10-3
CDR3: CAISATGGGQETQYF

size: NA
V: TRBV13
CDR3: CASSQGVGPPGEKLFF

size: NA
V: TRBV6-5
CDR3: CASSRTQGAPLHF

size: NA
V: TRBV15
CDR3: CATSQGPSYEQYF

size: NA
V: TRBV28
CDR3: CASMARTNEKLFF

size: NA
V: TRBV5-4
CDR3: CASSLGGRSSYNEQFF

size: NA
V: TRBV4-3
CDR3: CASSQPDRNSPLHF

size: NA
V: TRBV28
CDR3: CASSLFLSGNTIYF

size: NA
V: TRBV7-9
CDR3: CASSPREGTGIFYGYTF

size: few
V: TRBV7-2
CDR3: CASSPDGTGIYGYTF

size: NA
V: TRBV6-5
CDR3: CASSLEDTETQYF

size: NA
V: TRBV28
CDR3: CASSLGLGEQYF

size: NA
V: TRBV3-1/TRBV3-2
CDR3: CASSGFSGNTIYF

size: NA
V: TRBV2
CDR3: CASSVQLRSNEQYF

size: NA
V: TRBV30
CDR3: CAWNHWAANTGELFF

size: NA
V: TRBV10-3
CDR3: CATQGDADTQYF

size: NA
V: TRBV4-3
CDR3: CASSQEFAQGAEGYTF

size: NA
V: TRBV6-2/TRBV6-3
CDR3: CASSSPGGAETGELFF

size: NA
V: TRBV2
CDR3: CATQDRGRDSPLHF

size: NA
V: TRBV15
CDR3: CATSFRDLRNTGELFF

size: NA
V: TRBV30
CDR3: CAWSTGTYEQYF

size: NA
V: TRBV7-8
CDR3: CASSLSSIGGAGHEQYF

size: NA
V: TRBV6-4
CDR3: CAAPANNEQFF

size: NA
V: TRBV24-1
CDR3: CATSGPDSRSNQPQHF

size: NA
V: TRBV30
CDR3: CAWSWDRGQKLFF

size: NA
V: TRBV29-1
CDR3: CSVVPGLAGVADTQYF

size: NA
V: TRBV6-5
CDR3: CASRPGPGDSYEQYF

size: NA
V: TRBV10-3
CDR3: CAIMTRGSSTDTQYF

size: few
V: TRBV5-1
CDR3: CASSFFAGQSYEQYF

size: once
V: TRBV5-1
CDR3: CASSGLAGGPNNEQFF

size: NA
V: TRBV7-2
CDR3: CASSYFSAVTDTQYF

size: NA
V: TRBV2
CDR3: CAGGLAGVGTDTQYF

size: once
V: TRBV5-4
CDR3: CASSSGQVNEKLFF

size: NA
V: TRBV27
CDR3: CASSIRGETQYF

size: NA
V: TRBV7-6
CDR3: CASSLLATEVGEQYF

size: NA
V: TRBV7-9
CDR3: CASSLAGGMGTEAFF

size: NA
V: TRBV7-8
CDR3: CASGGVNYGYTF

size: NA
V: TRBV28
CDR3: CASSLPRPRGEQFF